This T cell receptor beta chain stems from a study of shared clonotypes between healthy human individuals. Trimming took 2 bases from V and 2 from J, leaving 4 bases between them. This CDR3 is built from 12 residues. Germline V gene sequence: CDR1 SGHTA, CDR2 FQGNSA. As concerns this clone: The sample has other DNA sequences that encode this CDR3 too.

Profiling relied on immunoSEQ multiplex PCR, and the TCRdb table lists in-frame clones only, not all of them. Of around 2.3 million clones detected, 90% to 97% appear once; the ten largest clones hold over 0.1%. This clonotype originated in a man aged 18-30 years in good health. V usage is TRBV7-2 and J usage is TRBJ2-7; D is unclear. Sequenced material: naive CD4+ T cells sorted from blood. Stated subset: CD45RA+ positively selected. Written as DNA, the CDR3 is TGTGCCAGCAGCTTAAAGGCCTACGAGCAGTACTTC. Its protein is CASSLKAYEQYF. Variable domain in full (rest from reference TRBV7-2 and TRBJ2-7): GAGVSQSPSNKVTEKGKDVELRCDPISGHTALYWYRQSLGQGLEFLIYFQGNSAPDKSGLPSDRFSAERTGGSVSTLTIQRTQQEDSAVYLCASSLKAYEQYFGPGTRLTVT.